One and the same sample provided the 14 T cell receptor beta chains below, sequenced in a study of cytomegalovirus exposure and HLA in healthy donors. Primers for the PCR totalled 60 Vbeta and 13 Jbeta. Sequencing used immunoSEQ multiplex PCR; TCRdb keeps in-frame clones, though not all of them. The sample lists about 190,000 clones; roughly 81% were seen once. The sample was PBMCs. The source of these receptors is a woman in her thirties in good health and CMV-seropositive.

The chain uses TRBV7-6 and TRBJ2-7, with TRBD1 matching over 9 bases. Trimming removed 5 bases from V and 0 bases from J; junction bases left unmatched: 5. Looked up from germline, CDR1 is SGHVS and CDR2 is FNYEAQ. The CDR3 loop spans 15 amino acids. This CDR3 is CASSPTGGTSYEQYF. CDR3 nucleotide sequence: TGTGCCAGCAGCCCCACAGGGGGCACCTCCTACGAGCAGTACTTC.

V gene TRBV29-1 combines with J gene TRBJ2-7, with TRBD1 matching over 8 bases. The CDR3 length is 14 residues. V lost 5 bases, J lost 3 bases, and 9 bases stayed unmatched. Germline values: CDR1 SQVTM, CDR2 ANQGSEA. The chain's CDR3 is CSVTVRDRFYEQYF. The CDR3 nucleotides read TGCAGCGTTACCGTCCGGGACAGGTTCTACGAGCAGTACTTC.

The rearrangement uses TRBV5-4 and TRBJ2-7, with 9 bases fitting TRBD2. Germline V gives CDR1 SGHNT, CDR2 YYREEE (reference sequence). The CDR3 totals 16 residues. The junction had 10 bases not matched to a gene; V was cut back by 0 bases and J by 6 bases. CDR3 in DNA: TGTGCCAGCAGCTTGGGTAGCGGGAGATCCCCGGCCGAGCAGTACTTC. Translated: CASSLGSGRSPAEQYF.

This chain links TRBV5-1 with TRBJ2-7; possible D gene TRBD2, 6 bases. The V end lost 3 bases, the J end lost 0 bases, and 13 bases lay between the germline ends. Germline V gives CDR1 SGHRS, CDR2 YFSETQ. There are 15 residues in the CDR3. The CDR3 here is CASSYGTGLSYEQYF. CDR3 sequence (DNA): TGCGCCAGCAGCTACGGGACGGGACTCTCCTACGAGCAGTACTTC.

This clone has just a few counts. The rearrangement links TRBV6-1 to TRBJ2-7; 11 bases align to TRBD2. Germline V gene lookup returns CDR1 MNHNS and CDR2 SASEGT. The CDR3 is 14 amino acids. The CDR3 sequence is CAGALAGASYEQYF. The CDR3 DNA sequence: TGTGCGGGGGCACTAGCGGGGGCCTCCTACGAGCAGTACTTC.

This clone was detected once. The V call is TRBV14, the J call TRBJ2-7; 11 bases map to TRBD2. The trim removed 4 bases at V and 5 bases at J, leaving 7 bases unmatched. CDR3 length: 15 amino acids. Germline CDR1 reads SGHDN; CDR2 reads FVKESK. The DNA for the CDR3 is TGTGCCAGCAGCCCTCTAGCGGGAGGCCTTGACGAGCAGTACTTC. Amino acid sequence: CASSPLAGGLDEQYF. Drawing the rest from reference TRBV14 and TRBJ2-7, the complete variable domain is EAGVTQFPSHSVIEKGQTVTLRCDPISGHDNLYWYRRVMGKEIKFLLHFVKESKQDESGMPNNRFLAERTGGTYSTLKVQPAELEDSGVYFCASSPLAGGLDEQYFGPGTRLTVT.

The J gene is TRBJ2-7, the V gene TRBV13, with D possibly matching TRBD2 (5 bases). CDR3 length equals 11 residues. V lost 3 bases and J 5 bases, leaving 5 bases between the germline ends. Germline lookup yields CDR1 PRHDT and CDR2 FYEKMQ (reference sequence). In DNA form, the CDR3 reads TGTGCCAGCAGCTTGAGGGACGAGCAGTACTTC. As protein: CASSLRDEQYF.

The rearrangement joins TRBV2 to TRBJ2-3; TRBD2 aligns across 11 bases. The ends lost 6 bases at V and 2 bases at J; junction bases unmatched: 7. The CDR3 loop spans 16 amino acids. The V gene's germline CDR1 is SNHLY and CDR2 FYNNEI. CDR3 nucleotides: TGTGCCAGCAGCCTCTTAGCGGGGGGGGACACAGATACGCAGTATTTT. Translation: CASSLLAGGDTDTQYF.

The rearrangement links TRBV4-2 to TRBJ1-5, with 8 bases aligning to TRBD1. Per germline, CDR1 LGHNA and CDR2 YNFKEQ. The CDR3 spans 16 residues. V shed 0 bases, J shed 5 bases, and the junction held 6 bases outside the gene matches. This chain's CDR3 is CASSQERTGSYQPQHF. The CDR3 coding sequence is TGTGCCAGCAGCCAAGAGAGGACAGGGTCCTATCAGCCCCAGCATTTT.

J is TRBJ2-7 and V is TRBV6-1; D is unresolved. Germline CDR1 and CDR2: MNHNS and SASEGT. This CDR3 has 15 residues. V shed 2 bases and J shed 6 bases, with 17 bases lying between them. The CDR3 bases are TGTGCCAGCAGTGAAAATAATCTGGTGCGGTCCGAGCAGTACTTC. Translation gives CASSENNLVRSEQYF.

This clone was seen just once. The rearrangement links TRBV5-1 to TRBJ2-2, with D tentatively TRBD1 (5 bases). The V end lost 4 bases, the J end lost 2 bases, and 15 bases lay between the germline ends. CDR1 is SGHRS and CDR2 is YFSETQ in the germline V gene. This CDR3 is 16 amino acids long. DNA of the CDR3: TGCGCCAGCAGCCCTAGGGGCAGCCCTAACACCGGGGAGCTGTTTTTT. Encoded protein: CASSPRGSPNTGELFF.

This rearrangement joins TRBV10-3 to TRBJ2-7; weak D call: TRBD1 (5 bases). The CDR3 runs to 14 residues. Germline loops: CDR1 ENHRY, CDR2 SYGVKD. V lost 2 bases and J 3 bases, leaving 11 bases between the germline ends. The CDR3 sequence is CAISEELGHYEQYF. The CDR3 DNA is TGTGCCATCAGTGAGGAACTGGGGCACTACGAGCAGTACTTC.

This chain connects TRBV7-2 to TRBJ1-1; D is possibly TRBD1 (5 bases). Trimming pared 6 bases from V and 4 bases from J, leaving 12 bases between. The CDR3 loop spans 13 amino acids. From germline, CDR1 is SGHTA and CDR2 FQGNSA. In nucleotides, the CDR3 is TGTGCCAGCAGGTTCCAGGGTCTCACTGAAGCTTTCTTT. As protein: CASRFQGLTEAFF.

V usage is TRBV7-6 and J usage is TRBJ2-3, with D possibly matching TRBD2 (6 bases). Germline CDR1 SGHVS, CDR2 FNYEAQ. Deletions cut 8 bases from V and 1 base from J, with 10 bases between. The CDR3 has 13 amino acids. The DNA of the CDR3 is TGTGCCAGCGGGAGGAGCCGCACAGATACGCAGTATTTT. Its translation is CASGRSRTDTQYF.